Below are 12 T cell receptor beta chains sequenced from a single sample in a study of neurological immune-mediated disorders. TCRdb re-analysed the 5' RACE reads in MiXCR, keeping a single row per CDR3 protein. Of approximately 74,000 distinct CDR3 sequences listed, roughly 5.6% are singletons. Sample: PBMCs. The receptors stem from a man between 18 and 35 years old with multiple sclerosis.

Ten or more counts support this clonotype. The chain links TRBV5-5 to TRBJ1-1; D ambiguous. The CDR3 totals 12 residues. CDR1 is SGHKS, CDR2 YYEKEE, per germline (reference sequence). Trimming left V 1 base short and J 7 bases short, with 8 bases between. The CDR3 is CASSLTGGEAFF. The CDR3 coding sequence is TGTGCCAGCAGCTTGACGGGTGGTGAAGCTTTCTTT.

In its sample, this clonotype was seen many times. The CDR3: CASRASPLGETQYF. CDR3 nucleotide sequence: TGTGCCAGCAGGGCCTCTCCCCTAGGTGAGACCCAGTACTTC. The chain uses TRBV12-3 or TRBV12-4 and TRBJ2-5; D gene ambiguous. Trimming took 6 bases from V and 5 from J, leaving 16 bases between them. The CDR3 runs to 14 residues.

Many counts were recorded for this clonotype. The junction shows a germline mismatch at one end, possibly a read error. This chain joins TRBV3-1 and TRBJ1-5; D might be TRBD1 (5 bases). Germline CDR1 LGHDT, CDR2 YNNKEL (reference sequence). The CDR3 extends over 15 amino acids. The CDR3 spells CASSQTGTSNQPQNF. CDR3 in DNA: TGTGCCAGCAGCCAAACCGGGACCAGCAATCAGCCCCAGAATTTT.

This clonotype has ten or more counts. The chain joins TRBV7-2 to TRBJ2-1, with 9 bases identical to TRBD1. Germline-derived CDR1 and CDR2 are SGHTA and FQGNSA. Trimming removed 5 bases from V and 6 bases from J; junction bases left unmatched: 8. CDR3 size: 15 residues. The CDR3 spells CASSGTGGAGNEQFF. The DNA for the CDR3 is TGTGCCAGCAGCGGTACAGGGGGCGCGGGCAATGAGCAGTTCTTC.

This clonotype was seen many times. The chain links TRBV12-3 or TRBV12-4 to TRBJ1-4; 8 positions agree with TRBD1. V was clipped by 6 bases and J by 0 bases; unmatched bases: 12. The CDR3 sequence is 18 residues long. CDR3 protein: CASSPPTGAFATNEKLFF. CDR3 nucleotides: TGTGCCAGCAGCCCCCCGACAGGGGCCTTTGCAACTAATGAAAAACTGTTTTTT.

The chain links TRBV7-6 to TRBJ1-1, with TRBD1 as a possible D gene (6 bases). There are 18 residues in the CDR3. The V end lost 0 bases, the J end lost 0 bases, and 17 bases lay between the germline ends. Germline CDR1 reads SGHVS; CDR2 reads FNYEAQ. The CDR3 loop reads CASSLALGGRNLNTEAFF. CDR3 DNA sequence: TGTGCCAGCAGCTTAGCGCTCGGGGGCCGAAACTTGAACACTGAAGCTTTCTTT. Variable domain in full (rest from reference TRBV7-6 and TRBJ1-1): GAGVSQSPRYKVTKRGQDVALRCDPISGHVSLYWYRQALGQGPEFLTYFNYEAQQDKSGLPNDRFSAERPEGSISTLTIQRTEQRDSAMYRCASSLALGGRNLNTEAFFGQGTRLTVV.

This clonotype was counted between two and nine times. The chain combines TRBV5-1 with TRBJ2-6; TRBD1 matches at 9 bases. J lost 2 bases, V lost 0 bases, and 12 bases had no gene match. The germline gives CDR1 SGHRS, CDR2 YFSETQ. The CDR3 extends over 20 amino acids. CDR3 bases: TGCGCCAGCAGCTTGGAGCCGGGACCACAGGGGGCGGCTGGGGCCAACGTCCTGACTTTC. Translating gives CASSLEPGPQGAAGANVLTF.

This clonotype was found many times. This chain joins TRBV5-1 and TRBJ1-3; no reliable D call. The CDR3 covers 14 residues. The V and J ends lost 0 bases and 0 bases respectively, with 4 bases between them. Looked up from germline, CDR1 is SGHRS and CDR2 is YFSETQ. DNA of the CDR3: TGCGCCAGCAGCTTGGGGGACTCTGGAAACACCATATATTTT. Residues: CASSLGDSGNTIYF.

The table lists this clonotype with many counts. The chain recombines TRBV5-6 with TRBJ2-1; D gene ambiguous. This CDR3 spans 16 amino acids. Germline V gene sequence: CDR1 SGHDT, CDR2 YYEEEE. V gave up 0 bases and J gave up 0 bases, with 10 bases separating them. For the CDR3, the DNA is TGTGCCAGCAGCTTGGTACGTAAGAGCTCCTACAATGAGCAGTTCTTC. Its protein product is CASSLVRKSSYNEQFF.

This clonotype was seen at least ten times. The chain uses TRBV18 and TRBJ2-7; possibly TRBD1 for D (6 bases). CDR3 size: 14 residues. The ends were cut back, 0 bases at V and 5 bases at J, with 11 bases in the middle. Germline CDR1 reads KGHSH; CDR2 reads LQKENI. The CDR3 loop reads CASSPPQGKNEQYF. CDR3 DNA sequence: TGTGCCAGCTCACCACCCCAGGGGAAAAACGAGCAGTACTTC.

The CDR3 region is CSGWLDPVKTQYF. The CDR3 DNA is TGCAGTGGATGGTTGGATCCCGTGAAGACCCAGTACTTC. The genes are TRBV20-1 and TRBJ2-5; unclear D gene. Germline values: CDR1 DFQATT, CDR2 SNEGSKA (reference sequence). There are 13 residues in the CDR3. V dropped 7 bases and J dropped 6 bases, with 18 bases sitting between them.

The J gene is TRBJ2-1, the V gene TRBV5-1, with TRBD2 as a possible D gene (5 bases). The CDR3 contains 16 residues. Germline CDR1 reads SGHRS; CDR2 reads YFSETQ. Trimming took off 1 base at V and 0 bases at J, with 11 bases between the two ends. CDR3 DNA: TGCGCCAGCAGCTTGTACCCGGGAACCTCCTACAATGAGCAGTTCTTC. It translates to CASSLYPGTSYNEQFF.